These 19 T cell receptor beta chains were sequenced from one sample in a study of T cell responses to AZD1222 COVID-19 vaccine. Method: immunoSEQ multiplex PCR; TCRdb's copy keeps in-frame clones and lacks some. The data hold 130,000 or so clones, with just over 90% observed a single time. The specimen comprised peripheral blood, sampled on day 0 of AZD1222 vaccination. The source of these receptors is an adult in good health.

The CDR3 loop reads CASSYQTGDNGYTF. CDR3 coding DNA: TGTGCCAGCAGCTACCAGACAGGGGATAATGGCTACACCTTC. The chain couples TRBV7-2 to TRBJ1-2; TRBD1 matches 8 bases. CDR3 length: 14 residues. The trim removed 4 bases at V and 6 bases at J, leaving 7 bases unmatched. Germline CDR1 reads SGHTA; CDR2 reads FQGNSA. The full variable domain, with the rest looked up from reference TRBV7-2 and TRBJ1-2, is GAGVSQSPSNKVTEKGKDVELRCDPISGHTALYWYRQSLGQGLEFLIYFQGNSAPDKSGLPSDRFSAERTGGSVSTLTIQRTQQEDSAVYLCASSYQTGDNGYTFGSGTRLTVV.

The CDR3 bases are TGTGCCAGCATCCCCGACAGGGAGCCTAACTATGGCTACACCTTC. Amino acids: CASIPDREPNYGYTF. The chain recombines TRBV7-8 with TRBJ1-2; 7 bases are shared with TRBD1. CDR3 size: 15 residues. The germline V gene has CDR1 SGHVS and CDR2 FQNEAQ. The junction had 8 bases not matched to a gene; V was cut back by 7 bases and J by 0 bases. The complete variable domain, with remaining parts taken from reference TRBV7-8 and TRBJ1-2, reads GAGVSQSPRYKVAKRGQDVALRCDPISGHVSLFWYQQALGQGPEFLTYFQNEAQLDKSGLPSDRFFAERPEGSVSTLKIQRTQQEDSAVYLCASIPDREPNYGYTFGSGTRLTVV.

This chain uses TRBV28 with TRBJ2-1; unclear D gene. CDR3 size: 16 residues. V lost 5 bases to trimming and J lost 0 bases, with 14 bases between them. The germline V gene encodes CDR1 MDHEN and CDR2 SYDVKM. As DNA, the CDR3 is TGTGCCAGCAGTACACCACTTTCCGGCTCCTACAATGAGCAGTTCTTC. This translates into CASSTPLSGSYNEQFF. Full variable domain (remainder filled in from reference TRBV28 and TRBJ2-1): DVKVTQSSRYLVKRTGEKVFLECVQDMDHENMFWYRQDPGLGLRLIYFSYDVKMKEKGDIPEGYSVSREKKERFSLILESASTNQTSMYLCASSTPLSGSYNEQFFGPGTRLTVL.

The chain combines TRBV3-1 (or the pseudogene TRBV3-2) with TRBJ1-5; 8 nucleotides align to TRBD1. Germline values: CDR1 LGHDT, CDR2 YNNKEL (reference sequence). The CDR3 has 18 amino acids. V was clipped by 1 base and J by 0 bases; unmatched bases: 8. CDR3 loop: CASSQAPRGLNSNQPQHF. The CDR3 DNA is TGTGCCAGCAGCCAAGCCCCCAGGGGGCTAAATAGCAATCAGCCCCAGCATTTT.

The CDR3 coding sequence is TGTGCCAGCAGCTTCGGACAGGGCGTAAGTGGCTACACCTTC. Encoded protein: CASSFGQGVSGYTF. V gene TRBV13 combines with J gene TRBJ1-2, with 8 bases that match TRBD1. The CDR3 contains 14 residues. With V trimmed by 3 bases and J by 7 bases, 7 bases remained unmatched. Looked up from germline, CDR1 is PRHDT and CDR2 is FYEKMQ (reference sequence).

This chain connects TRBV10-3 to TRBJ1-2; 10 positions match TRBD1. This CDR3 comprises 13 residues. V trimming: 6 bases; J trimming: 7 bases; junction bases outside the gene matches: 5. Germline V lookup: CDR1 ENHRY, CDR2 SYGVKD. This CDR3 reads CAIRPGQGGGYTF. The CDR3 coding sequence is TGTGCCATCAGGCCCGGACAGGGGGGTGGCTACACCTTC.

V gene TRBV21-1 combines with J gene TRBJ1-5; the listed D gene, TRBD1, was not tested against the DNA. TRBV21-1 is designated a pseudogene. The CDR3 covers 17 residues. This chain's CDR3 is CASSKSPDRDLGEPQHF. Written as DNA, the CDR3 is TGTGCCAGCAGCAAATCCCCCGACAGGGACCTGGGCGAGCCCCAGCATTTT.

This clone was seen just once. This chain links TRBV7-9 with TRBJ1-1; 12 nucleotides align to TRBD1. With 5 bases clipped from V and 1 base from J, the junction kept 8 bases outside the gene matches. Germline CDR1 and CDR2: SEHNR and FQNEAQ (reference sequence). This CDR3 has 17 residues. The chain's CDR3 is CASSGRDRGPRNTEAFF. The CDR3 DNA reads TGTGCCAGCAGCGGCCGGGACAGGGGGCCCCGGAACACTGAAGCTTTCTTT.

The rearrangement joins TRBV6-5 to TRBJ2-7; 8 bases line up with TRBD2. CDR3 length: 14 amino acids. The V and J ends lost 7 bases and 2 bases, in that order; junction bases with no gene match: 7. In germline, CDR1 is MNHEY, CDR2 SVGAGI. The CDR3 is CASTGRGGTYEQYF. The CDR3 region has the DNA TGTGCCAGCACTGGCCGGGGGGGTACCTACGAGCAGTACTTC.

The CDR3 DNA reads as TGTGCCAGCAGTTTATGGCCAAAAGCTTTCTTT. Translated: CASSLWPKAFF. V usage is TRBV28 and J usage is TRBJ1-1, with D uncertain. Germline CDR1 and CDR2: MDHEN and SYDVKM. The CDR3 covers 11 residues. V lost 0 bases and J lost 9, with 5 bases in between.

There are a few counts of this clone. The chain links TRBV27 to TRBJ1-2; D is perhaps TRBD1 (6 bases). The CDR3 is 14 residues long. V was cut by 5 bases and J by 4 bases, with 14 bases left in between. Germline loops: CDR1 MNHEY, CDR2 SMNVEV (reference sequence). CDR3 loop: CASSQRDTFYGYTF. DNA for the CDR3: TGTGCCAGCAGTCAACGGGACACCTTCTATGGCTACACCTTC.

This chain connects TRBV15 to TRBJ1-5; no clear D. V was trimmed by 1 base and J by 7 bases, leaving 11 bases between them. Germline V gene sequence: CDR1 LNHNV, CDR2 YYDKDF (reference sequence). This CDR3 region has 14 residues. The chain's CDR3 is CATSRGRVEQPQHF. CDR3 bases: TGTGCCACCAGCAGAGGTAGGGTGGAACAGCCCCAGCATTTT.

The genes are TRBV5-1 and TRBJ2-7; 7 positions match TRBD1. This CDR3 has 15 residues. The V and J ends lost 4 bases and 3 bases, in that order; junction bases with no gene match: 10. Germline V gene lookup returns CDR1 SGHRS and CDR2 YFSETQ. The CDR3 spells CASSIRQGSLYEQYF. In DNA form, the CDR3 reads TGCGCCAGCAGCATCCGACAGGGTAGTCTCTACGAGCAGTACTTC.

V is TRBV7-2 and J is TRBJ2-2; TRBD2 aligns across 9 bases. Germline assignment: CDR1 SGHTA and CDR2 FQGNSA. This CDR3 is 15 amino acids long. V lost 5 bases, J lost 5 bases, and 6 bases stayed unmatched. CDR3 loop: CASSRLAGETGELFF. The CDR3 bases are TGTGCCAGCAGCCGTTTAGCGGGGGAAACCGGGGAGCTGTTTTTT.

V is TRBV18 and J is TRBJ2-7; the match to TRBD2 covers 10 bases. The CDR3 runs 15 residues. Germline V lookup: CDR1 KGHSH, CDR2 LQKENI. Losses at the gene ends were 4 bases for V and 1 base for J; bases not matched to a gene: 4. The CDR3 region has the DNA TGTGCCAGCTCACACACTAGCGGGGCGTCCTACGAGCAGTACTTC. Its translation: CASSHTSGASYEQYF. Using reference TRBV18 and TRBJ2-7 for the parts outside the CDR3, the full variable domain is NAGVMQNPRHLVRRRGQEARLRCSPMKGHSHVYWYRQLPEEGLKFMVYLQKENIIDESGMPKERFSAEFPKEGPSILRIQQVVRGDSAAYFCASSHTSGASYEQYFGPGTRLTVT.

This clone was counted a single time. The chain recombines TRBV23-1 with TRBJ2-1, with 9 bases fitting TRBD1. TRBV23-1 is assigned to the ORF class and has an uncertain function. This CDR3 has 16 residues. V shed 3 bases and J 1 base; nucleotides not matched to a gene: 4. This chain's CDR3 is CASSHDRGLSYNEQFF. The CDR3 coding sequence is TGCGCCAGCAGTCATGACAGGGGGTTATCCTACAATGAGCAGTTCTTC.

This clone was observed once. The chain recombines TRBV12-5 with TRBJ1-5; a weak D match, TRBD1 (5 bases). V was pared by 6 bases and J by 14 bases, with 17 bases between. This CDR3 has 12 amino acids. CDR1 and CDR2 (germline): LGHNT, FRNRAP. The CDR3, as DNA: TGTGCTAGTGGCCATTTCCGGGGCAGTGAGCATTTT. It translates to CASGHFRGSEHF.

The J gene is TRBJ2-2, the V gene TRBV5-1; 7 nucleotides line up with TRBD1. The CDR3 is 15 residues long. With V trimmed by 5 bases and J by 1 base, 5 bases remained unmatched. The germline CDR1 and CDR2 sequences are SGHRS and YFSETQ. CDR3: CASRTGTVNTGELFF. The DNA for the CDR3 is TGCGCCAGCAGAACCGGGACAGTGAACACCGGGGAGCTGTTTTTT.

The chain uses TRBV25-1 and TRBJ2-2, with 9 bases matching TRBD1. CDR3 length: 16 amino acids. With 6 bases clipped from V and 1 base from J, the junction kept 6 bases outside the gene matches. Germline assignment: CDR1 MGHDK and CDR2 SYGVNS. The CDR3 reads CASSWRQGVNTGELFF. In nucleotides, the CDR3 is TGTGCCAGCAGCTGGAGACAGGGGGTGAACACCGGGGAGCTGTTTTTT.